This T cell receptor (beta chain) stems from a study of blood T cell repertoires in COVID-19. Study details: COVID-19 samples, acute and convalescent, were from the United States, Italy and Spain. PBMCs, B-cell-depleted T cells, or T cells provided the cDNA or gDNA that made up the material.

Original data processing: Scientists estimated how many nucleated cells there were by amplifying reference gene primers. The method was immunoSEQ multiplex PCR; TCRdb's version includes in-frame clones alone and lacks a portion of them. V, J and clone size are those of that table, while D and trimming were read from the DNA. The table shows about 200,000 clones, with 87% occurring only once. Germline assignment: CDR1 SGHDN and CDR2 FVKESK. The CDR3 totals 13 residues. V was cut by 6 bases and J by 4 bases, with 9 bases left in between. The sequencing sample was made of peripheral blood. This TCR derives from a man in his 60s with active or convalescent COVID-19. The genes are TRBV14 and TRBJ2-2; D possibly corresponds to TRBD2 (6 bases). The CDR3 region is CASSPGVTGELFF. The CDR3 DNA reads as TGTGCCAGCAGTCCGGGGGTCACCGGGGAGCTGTTTTTT.